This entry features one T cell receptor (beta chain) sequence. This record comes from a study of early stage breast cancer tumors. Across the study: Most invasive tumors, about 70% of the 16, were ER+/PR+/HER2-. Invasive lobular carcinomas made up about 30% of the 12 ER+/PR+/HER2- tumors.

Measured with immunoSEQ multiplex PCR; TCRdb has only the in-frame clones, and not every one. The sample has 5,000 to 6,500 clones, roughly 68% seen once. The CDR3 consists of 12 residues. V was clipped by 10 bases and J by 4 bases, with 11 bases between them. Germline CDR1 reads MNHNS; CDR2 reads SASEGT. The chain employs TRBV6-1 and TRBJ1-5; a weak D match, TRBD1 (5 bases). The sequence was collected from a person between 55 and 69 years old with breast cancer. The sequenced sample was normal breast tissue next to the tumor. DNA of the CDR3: TGTGCCACCCTCCAGGGAAATCAGCCCCAGCATTTT. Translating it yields CATLQGNQPQHF.